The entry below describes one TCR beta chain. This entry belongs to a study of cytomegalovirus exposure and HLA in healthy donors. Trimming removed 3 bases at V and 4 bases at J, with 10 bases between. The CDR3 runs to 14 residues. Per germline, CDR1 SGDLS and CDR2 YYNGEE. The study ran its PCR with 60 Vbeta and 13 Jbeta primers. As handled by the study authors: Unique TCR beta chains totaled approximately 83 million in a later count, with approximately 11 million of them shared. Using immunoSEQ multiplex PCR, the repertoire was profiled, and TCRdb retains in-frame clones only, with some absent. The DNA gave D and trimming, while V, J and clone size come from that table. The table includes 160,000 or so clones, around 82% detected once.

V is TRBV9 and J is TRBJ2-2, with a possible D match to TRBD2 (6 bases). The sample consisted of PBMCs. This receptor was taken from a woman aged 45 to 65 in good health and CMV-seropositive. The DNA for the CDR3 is TGTGCCAGCAGCGCGGGGGACTCCACCGGGGAGCTGTTTTTT. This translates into CASSAGDSTGELFF.